These 4 T cell receptor beta chains originate from one sample sequenced in a study of T cell responses to AZD1222 COVID-19 vaccine. TCRdb's table, derived via immunoSEQ multiplex PCR, lists solely in-frame clones and lacks some. The table includes 120,000 or so clones, about 91% detected once. The sample in question was peripheral blood, obtained on day 0 of AZD1222 vaccination. These receptors all stem from an adult in good health.

The rearrangement uses TRBV4-3 and TRBJ2-7; D not resolved. The V gene lost 0 bases and the J gene lost 5 bases, with 17 bases spanning the gap. Germline lookup yields CDR1 LGHNA and CDR2 YSLEER. This CDR3 contains 16 residues. In DNA form, the CDR3 reads TGCGCCAGCAGCCAAGAAATGGGGAAAGGGTCCGACGAGCAGTACTTC. Protein: CASSQEMGKGSDEQYF.

V gene TRBV6-5 combines with J gene TRBJ1-1; D may be TRBD1 (6 bases). This CDR3 spans 14 amino acids. Germline lookup yields CDR1 MNHEY and CDR2 SVGAGI. V lost 5 bases to trimming and J lost 1 base, with 11 bases between them. The chain's CDR3 is CASSTGLGNTEAFF. CDR3 nucleotides: TGTGCCAGCAGTACAGGGCTAGGGAACACTGAAGCTTTCTTT.

The chain is built from TRBV19 and TRBJ2-3, with D unresolved. In germline, CDR1 is LNHDA, CDR2 SQIVND (reference sequence). Trimming pared 1 base from V and 2 bases from J, leaving 10 bases between. CDR3 length: 15 residues. The CDR3 DNA sequence: TGTGCCAGTAGTATAGGTTACGGATCCACAGATACGCAGTATTTT. Its protein is CASSIGYGSTDTQYF.

The genes are TRBV9 and TRBJ1-3; D is perhaps TRBD1 (5 bases). The germline CDR1 and CDR2 sequences are SGDLS and YYNGEE. The CDR3 is 15 amino acids. V lost 0 bases and J lost 4, with 11 bases in between. The CDR3 spells CASSVAGAVGNTIYF. The CDR3 nucleotides are TGTGCCAGCAGCGTAGCCGGGGCGGTCGGAAACACCATATATTTT. The complete variable domain, with remaining parts taken from reference TRBV9 and TRBJ1-3, reads DSGVTQTPKHLITATGQRVTLRCSPRSGDLSVYWYQQSLDQGLQFLIQYYNGEERAKGNILERFSAQQFPDLHSELNLSSLELGDSALYFCASSVAGAVGNTIYFGEGSWLTVV.